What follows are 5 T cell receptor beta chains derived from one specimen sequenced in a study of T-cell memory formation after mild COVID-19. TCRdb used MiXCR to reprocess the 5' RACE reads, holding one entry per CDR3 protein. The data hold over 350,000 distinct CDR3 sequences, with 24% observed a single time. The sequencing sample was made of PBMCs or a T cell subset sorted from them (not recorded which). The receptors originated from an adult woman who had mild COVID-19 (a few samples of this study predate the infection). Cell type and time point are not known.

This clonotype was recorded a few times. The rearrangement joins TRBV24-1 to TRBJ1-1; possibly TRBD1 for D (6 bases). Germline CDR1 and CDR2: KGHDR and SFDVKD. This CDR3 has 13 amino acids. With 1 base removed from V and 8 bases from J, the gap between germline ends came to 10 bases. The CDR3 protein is CATSDFAGGEAFF. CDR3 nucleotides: TGTGCCACCAGTGATTTTGCGGGGGGCGAAGCTTTCTTT.

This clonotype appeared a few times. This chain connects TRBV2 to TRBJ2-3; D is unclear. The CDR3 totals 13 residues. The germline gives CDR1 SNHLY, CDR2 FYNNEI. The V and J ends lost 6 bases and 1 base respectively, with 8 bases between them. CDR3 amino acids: CASRNSGTDTQYF. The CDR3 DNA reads TGTGCCAGCAGAAACAGCGGCACAGATACGCAGTATTTT. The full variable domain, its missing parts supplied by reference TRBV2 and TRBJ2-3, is EPEVTQTPSHQVTQMGQEVILRCVPISNHLYFYWYRQILGQKVEFLVSFYNNEISEKSEIFDDQFSVERPDGSNFTLKIRSTKLEDSAMYFCASRNSGTDTQYFGPGTRLTVL.

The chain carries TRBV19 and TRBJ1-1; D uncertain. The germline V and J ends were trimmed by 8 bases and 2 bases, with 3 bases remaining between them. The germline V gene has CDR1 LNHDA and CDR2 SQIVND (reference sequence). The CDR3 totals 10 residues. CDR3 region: CASFNTEAFF. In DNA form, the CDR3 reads TGTGCCAGTTTTAACACTGAAGCTTTCTTT.

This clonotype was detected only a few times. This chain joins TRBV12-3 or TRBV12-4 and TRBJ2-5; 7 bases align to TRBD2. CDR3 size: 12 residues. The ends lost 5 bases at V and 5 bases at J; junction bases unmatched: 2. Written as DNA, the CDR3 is TGTGCCAGCAGTGGCGGGGGTGAGACCCAGTACTTC. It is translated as CASSGGGETQYF.

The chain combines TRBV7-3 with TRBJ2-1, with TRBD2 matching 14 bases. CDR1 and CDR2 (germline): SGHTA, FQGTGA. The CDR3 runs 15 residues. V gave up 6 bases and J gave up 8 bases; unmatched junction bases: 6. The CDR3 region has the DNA TGTGCCAGCAGGAGGGGGGGACTAGCGGGAGATGAGCAGTTCTTC. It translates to CASRRGGLAGDEQFF.